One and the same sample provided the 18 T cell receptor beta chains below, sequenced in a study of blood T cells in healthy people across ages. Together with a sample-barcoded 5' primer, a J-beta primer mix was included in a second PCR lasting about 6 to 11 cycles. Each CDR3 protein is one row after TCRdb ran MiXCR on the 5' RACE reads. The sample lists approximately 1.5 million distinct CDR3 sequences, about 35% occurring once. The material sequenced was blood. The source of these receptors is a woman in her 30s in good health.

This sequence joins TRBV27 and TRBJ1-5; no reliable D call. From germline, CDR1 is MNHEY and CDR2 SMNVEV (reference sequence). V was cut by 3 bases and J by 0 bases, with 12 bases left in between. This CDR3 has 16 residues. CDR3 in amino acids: CASSFRASLSNQPQHF. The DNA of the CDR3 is TGTGCCAGCAGTTTTAGGGCAAGTCTTAGCAATCAGCCCCAGCATTTT.

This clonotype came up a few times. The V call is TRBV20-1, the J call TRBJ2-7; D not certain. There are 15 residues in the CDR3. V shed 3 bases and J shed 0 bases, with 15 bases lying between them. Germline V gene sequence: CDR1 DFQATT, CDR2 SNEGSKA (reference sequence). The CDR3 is CSASPIRRISYEQYF. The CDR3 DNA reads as TGCAGTGCTAGCCCCATCCGACGGATCTCCTACGAGCAGTACTTC.

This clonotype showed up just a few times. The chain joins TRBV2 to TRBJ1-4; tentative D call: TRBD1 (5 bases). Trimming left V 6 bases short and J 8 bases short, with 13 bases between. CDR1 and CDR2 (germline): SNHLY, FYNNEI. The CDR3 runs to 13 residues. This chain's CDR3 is CASRQRGEEKLFF. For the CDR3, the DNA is TGTGCCAGCAGGCAGAGAGGGGAAGAAAAACTGTTTTTT.

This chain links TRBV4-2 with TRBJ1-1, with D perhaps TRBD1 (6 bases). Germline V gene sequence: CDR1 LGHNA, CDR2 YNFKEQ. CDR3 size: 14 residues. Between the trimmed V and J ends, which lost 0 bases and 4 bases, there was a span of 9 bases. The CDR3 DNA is TGTGCCAGCAGCCAAGACGGGGGGCCCACTGAAGCTTTCTTT. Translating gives CASSQDGGPTEAFF.

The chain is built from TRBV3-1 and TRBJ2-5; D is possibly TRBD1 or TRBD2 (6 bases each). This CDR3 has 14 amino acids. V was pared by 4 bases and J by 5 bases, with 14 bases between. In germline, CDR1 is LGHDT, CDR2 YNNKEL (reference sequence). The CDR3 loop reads CASSPLTGRETQYF. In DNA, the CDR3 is TGTGCCAGCAGCCCCCTTACAGGGAGGGAGACCCAGTACTTC.

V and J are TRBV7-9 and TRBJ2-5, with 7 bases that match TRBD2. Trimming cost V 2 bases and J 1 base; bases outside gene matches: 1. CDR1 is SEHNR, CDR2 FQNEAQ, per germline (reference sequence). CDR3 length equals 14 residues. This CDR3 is CASSLWEGQETQYF. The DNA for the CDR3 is TGTGCCAGCAGCTTATGGGAGGGCCAAGAGACCCAGTACTTC.

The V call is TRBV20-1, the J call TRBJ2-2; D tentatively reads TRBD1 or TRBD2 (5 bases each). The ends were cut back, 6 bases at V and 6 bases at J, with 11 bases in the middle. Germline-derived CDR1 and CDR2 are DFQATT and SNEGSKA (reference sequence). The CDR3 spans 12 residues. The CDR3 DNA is TGCAGTGCAATACCGGGGCCCGGGGAGCTGTTTTTT. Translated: CSAIPGPGELFF.

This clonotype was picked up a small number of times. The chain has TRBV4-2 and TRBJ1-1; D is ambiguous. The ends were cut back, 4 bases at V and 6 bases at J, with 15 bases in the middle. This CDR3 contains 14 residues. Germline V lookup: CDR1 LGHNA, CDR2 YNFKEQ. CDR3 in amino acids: CASSLTLGNPEAFF. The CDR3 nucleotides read TGTGCCAGCAGCCTAACCTTAGGGAATCCTGAAGCTTTCTTT.

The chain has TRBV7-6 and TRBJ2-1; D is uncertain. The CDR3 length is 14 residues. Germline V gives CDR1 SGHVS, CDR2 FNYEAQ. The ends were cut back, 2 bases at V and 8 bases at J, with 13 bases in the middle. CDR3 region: CASSLSDGPDEQFF. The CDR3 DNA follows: TGTGCCAGCAGCTTATCAGACGGGCCCGATGAGCAGTTCTTC.

In DNA form, the CDR3 reads TGTGCCAGCCGGGACACAGGCAGCAATGAGCAGTACTTC. Translated, it gives CASRDTGSNEQYF. The chain links TRBV13 to TRBJ2-1; D perhaps matches TRBD1 (6 bases). The J call may be wrong; the DNA end is better matched by TRBJ2-7. CDR1 and CDR2 (germline): PRHDT, FYEKMQ (reference sequence). The CDR3 spans 13 residues.

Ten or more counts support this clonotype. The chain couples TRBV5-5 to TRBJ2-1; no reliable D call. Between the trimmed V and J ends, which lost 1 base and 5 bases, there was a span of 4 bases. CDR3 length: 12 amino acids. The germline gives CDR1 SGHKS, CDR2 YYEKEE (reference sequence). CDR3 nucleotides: TGTGCCAGCAGCTTGTGGGACAATGAGCAGTTCTTC. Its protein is CASSLWDNEQFF. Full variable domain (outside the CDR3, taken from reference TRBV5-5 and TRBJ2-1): DAGVTQSPTHLIKTRGQQVTLRCSPISGHKSVSWYQQVLGQGPQFIFQYYEKEERGRGNFPDRFSARQFPNYSSELNVNALLLGDSALYLCASSLWDNEQFFGPGTRLTVL.

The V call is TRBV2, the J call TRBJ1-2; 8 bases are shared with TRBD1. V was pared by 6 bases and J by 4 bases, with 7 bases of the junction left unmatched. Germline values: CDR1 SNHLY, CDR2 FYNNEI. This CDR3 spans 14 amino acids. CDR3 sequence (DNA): TGTGCCAGCAGGAACTCAGGGGGCGGCTATGGCTACACCTTC. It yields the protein CASRNSGGGYGYTF.

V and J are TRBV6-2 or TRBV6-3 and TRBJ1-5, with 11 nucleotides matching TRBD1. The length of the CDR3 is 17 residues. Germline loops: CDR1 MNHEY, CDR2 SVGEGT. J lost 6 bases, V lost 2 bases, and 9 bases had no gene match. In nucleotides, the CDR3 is TGTGCCAGCAGTTACCCCTTGGACAGGGGGCGCGGTCAGCCCCAGCATTTT. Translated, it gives CASSYPLDRGRGQPQHF.

CDR3 in amino acids: CASSFGPGTYNEQFF. The CDR3 bases are TGTGCCAGCAGCTTCGGTCCCGGGACCTACAATGAGCAGTTCTTC. The chain is built from TRBV7-2 and TRBJ2-1; a possible D gene is TRBD2 (5 bases). The CDR3 consists of 15 residues. Trimming stripped 3 bases from V and 2 bases from J, with 11 bases between. Germline V gene sequence: CDR1 SGHTA, CDR2 FQGNSA.

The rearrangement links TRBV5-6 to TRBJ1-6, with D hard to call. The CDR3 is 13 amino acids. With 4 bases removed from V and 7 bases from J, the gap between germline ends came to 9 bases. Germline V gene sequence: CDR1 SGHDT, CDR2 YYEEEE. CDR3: CASSIGPNSPLHF. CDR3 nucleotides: TGTGCCAGCAGCATTGGTCCGAATTCACCCCTCCACTTT.

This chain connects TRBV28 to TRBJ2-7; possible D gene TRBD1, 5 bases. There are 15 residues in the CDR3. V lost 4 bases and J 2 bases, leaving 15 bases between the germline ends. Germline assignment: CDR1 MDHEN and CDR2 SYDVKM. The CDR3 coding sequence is TGTGCCAGCAGTTGGGCAGGGCGAGGAACCTACGAGCAGTACTTC. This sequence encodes CASSWAGRGTYEQYF.

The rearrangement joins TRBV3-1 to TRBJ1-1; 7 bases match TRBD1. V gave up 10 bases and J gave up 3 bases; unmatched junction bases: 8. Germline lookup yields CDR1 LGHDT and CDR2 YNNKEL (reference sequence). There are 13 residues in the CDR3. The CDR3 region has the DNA TGTGCCACCAGGGGGGGATCCCACACTGAAGCTTTCTTT. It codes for CATRGGSHTEAFF.

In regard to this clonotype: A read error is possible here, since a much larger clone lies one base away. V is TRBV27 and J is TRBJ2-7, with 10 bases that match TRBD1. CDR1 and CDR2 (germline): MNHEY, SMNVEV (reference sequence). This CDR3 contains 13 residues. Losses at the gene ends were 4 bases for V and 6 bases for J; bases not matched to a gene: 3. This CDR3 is CASSSGTGAEQYF. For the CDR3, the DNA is TGTGCCAGCAGTTCCGGGACAGGGGCCGAGCAGTACTTC.